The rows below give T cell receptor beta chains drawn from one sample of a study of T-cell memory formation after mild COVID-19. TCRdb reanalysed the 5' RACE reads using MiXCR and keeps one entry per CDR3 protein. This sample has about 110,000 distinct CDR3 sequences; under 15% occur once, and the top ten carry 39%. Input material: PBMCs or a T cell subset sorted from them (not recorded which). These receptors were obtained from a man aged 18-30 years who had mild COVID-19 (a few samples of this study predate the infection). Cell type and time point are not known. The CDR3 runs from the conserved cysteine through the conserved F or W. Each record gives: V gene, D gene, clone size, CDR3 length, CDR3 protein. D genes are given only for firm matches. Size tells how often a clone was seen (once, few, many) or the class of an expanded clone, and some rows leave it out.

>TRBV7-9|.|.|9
CAGTNEQLF
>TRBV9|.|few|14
CASSGGQKPYGYTF
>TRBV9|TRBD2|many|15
CASSVEAGDGKAQYF
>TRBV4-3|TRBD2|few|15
CASSQDYLAGDEQFF
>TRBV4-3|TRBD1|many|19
CASSQDPPRTGSSTDTQYF
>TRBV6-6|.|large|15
CASRLKLTSQETQYF
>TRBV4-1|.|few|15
CASSQPKASGGELFF
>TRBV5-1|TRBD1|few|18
CASSALLEDRPENYGYTF
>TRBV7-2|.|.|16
CASSSLLGGEGYGYTF
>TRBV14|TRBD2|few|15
CASSRASGAKETQYF
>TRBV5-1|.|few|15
CASSLGLGSYNEQFF
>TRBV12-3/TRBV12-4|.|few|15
CASSLSTVRPGELFF
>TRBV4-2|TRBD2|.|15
CASSHRLAEDNEQFF
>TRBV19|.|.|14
CATTGRGDTDTQYF
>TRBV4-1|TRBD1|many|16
CASSQGIQGWRETQYF
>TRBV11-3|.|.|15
CASSLQGIPYNEQFF
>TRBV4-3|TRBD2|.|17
CASSQASSRGAGETQYF
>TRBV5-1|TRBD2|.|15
CASSLSLAGEETQYF
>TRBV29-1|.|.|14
CSVRDASVNYGYTF
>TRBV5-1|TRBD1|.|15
CASSDPQGGNSPLHF
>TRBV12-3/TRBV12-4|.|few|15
CASKEGVGGNQPQHF
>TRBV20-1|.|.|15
CSVLNEGDGAYEQYF
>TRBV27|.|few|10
CASRPGGYTF
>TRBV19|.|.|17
CASLTRGDVVSSQPQHF
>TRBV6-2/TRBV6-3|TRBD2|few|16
CASSPAGGSSYNEQFF
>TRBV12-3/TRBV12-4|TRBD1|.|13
CASSDRGRDEQYF
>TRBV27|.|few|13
CASSTQGYYEQYF
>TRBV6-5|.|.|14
CASSYSGVGAEAFF
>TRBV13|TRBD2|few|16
CASSGRGLAGGYEQYF